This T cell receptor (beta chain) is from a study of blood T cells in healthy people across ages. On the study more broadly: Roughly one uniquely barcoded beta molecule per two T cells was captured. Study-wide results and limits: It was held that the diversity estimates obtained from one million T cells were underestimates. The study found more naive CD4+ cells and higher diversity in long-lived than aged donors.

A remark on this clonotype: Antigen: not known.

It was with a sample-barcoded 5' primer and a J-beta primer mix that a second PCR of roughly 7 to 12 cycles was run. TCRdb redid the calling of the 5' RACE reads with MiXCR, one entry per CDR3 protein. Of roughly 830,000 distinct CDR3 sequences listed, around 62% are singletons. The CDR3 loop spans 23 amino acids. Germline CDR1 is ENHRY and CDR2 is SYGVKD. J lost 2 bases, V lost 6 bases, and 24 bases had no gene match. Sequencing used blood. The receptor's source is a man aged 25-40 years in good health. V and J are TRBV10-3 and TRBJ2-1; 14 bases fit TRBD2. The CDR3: CAISGSGQVRGLAGGQTYNEQFF. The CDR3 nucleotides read TGTGCCATCAGCGGTTCGGGACAGGTTCGAGGACTAGCGGGGGGCCAAACCTACAATGAGCAGTTCTTC.